What follows are 3 T cell receptor beta chains derived from one specimen sequenced in a study of blood T cell repertoires in COVID-19. Profiling relied on immunoSEQ multiplex PCR, and the TCRdb table lists in-frame clones only, not all of them. The data hold around 290,000 clones, with about nine tenths observed a single time. Sequenced: peripheral blood. These TCRs come from a woman in her twenties or thirties with COVID-19, enrolled during active disease.

J is TRBJ2-1 and V is TRBV5-6; TRBD1 matches at 8 bases. This CDR3 contains 14 residues. In germline, CDR1 is SGHDT, CDR2 YYEEEE. V gave up 4 bases and J gave up 4 bases; unmatched junction bases: 4. Here the CDR3 DNA reads TGTGCCAGCAGCCGCGGGACAGGTTACAATGAGCAGTTCTTC. Translating it yields CASSRGTGYNEQFF.

CDR3 region: CASSPRTRLNEQYF. Written as DNA, the CDR3 is TGTGCCAGCAGCCCGAGGACTAGATTAAACGAGCAGTACTTC. This chain joins TRBV11-1 and TRBJ2-7, with 7 bases matching TRBD2. The CDR3 loop spans 14 amino acids. Germline loops: CDR1 SGHAT, CDR2 FQDESV (reference sequence). With 5 bases clipped from V and 5 bases from J, the junction kept 9 bases outside the gene matches.

The rearrangement links TRBV3-1 (or the pseudogene TRBV3-2) to TRBJ2-7, with D maybe TRBD1 (6 bases). The germline V gene encodes CDR1 LGHDT and CDR2 YNNKEL (reference sequence). The CDR3 totals 14 residues. V was trimmed by 5 bases and J by 3 bases, leaving 14 bases between them. The CDR3: CASSYSGQGYEQYF. CDR3 nucleotides: TGTGCCAGCAGCTACTCGGGACAAGGCTACGAGCAGTACTTC.